A selection of T cell receptor beta chains follows, all from one sample in a study of cytomegalovirus exposure and HLA in healthy donors. Assay used: immunoSEQ multiplex PCR; TCRdb lists only in-frame clones, some missing. Its table records approximately 190,000 clones. Sequenced input: PBMCs. These TCRs come from a boy aged 5-17 years in good health and CMV-seronegative. Each CDR3 is given with its conserved first and last residue. The order of the fields is CDR3 length, V gene, D gene, J gene, CDR3 DNA, CDR3 protein. The D gene is left open where the match is weak.

>17|TRBV4-2|TRBD1|TRBJ1-6
TGTGCCAGCAGCCAAGATTTAATCGGACAGGCTAATTCACCCCTCCACTTT
CASSQDLIGQANSPLHF
>15|TRBV5-4|TRBD1|TRBJ1-2
TGTGCCAGCAGCTTGGGGGGACAGGCAAGCTATGGCTACACCTTC
CASSLGGQASYGYTF
>14|TRBV30|.|TRBJ2-7
TGTGCCTGGAGGGAGACAGGTCCCGACTACGAGCAGTACTTC
CAWRETGPDYEQYF
>16|TRBV5-6|.|TRBJ1-4
TGTGCCAGCAGCTTGGAGAGTCTAACAACTAATGAAAAACTGTTTTTT
CASSLESLTTNEKLFF
>15|TRBV4-1|.|TRBJ1-3
TGCGCCAGCAGCCAAGAAGGCGGCCGCGAGCACACCATATATTTT
CASSQEGGREHTIYF
>14|TRBV19|.|TRBJ1-5
TGTGCCAGTAGTATTCGGGGGGTCGATCAGCCCCAGCATTTT
CASSIRGVDQPQHF
>17|TRBV7-8|.|TRBJ2-5
TGTGCCAGCAGCTTAAACCGGCCCCTAGCTCCGCAAGAGACCCAGTACTTC
CASSLNRPLAPQETQYF
>12|TRBV5-6|TRBD1|TRBJ2-7
TGTGCCAGCAGCGGAACAGGGGCTGAGCAGTACTTC
CASSGTGAEQYF
>14|TRBV30|.|TRBJ2-1
TGTGCCTGGGAGGGAAGCCCCGTCCACAATGAGCAGTTCTTC
CAWEGSPVHNEQFF
>14|TRBV15|.|TRBJ1-2
TGTGCCACCAGCAGGAGAGGACAGTACTATGGCTACACCTTC
CATSRRGQYYGYTF
>17|TRBV7-6|TRBD2|TRBJ2-5
TGTGCCAGCAGCTCCAACGACGGACTAGCGGGGGGGGAGACCCAGTACTTC
CASSSNDGLAGGETQYF
>17|TRBV4-1|TRBD2|TRBJ2-3
TGCGCCAGCAGTCTTCGGACTAGCGGGGGGGGCACAGATACGCAGTATTTT
CASSLRTSGGGTDTQYF
>14|TRBV10-3|TRBD2|TRBJ2-5
TGTGCCATCAGAGGGACTAGCGAGTCAGAGACCCAGTACTTC
CAIRGTSESETQYF
>15|TRBV27|TRBD1|TRBJ2-5
TGTGCCAGCAGTTTAAACTTCAGGGGGCCGGAGACCCAGTACTTC
CASSLNFRGPETQYF
>15|TRBV7-2|.|TRBJ1-6
TGTGCCAGCAGCTTAAAAGTCGGCTATAATTCACCCCTCCACTTT
CASSLKVGYNSPLHF
>15|TRBV4-2|.|TRBJ2-7
TGTGCCAGCAGCCATAAAACTACTTCCTCCTACGAGCAGTACTTC
CASSHKTTSSYEQYF
>13|TRBV11-2|.|TRBJ1-2
TGTGCCAGCAGCTTGGTAGCTAACTATGGCTACACCTTC
CASSLVANYGYTF
>14|TRBV7-9|TRBD1|TRBJ2-3
TGTGCCAGCAGCTTTGGAGGACAGGGGCGGGCGCAGTATTTT
CASSFGGQGRAQYF
>20|TRBV4-2|TRBD2|TRBJ2-2
TGTGCCAGCAGCCAGCCCTTTCACCGGGGGGGCTTCCTGGGCGCCGGGGAGCTGTTTTTT
CASSQPFHRGGFLGAGELFF
>12|TRBV5-1|.|TRBJ1-2
TGCGCCAGCAGCTTGGCAGGCTGGGGCTACACCTTC
CASSLAGWGYTF
>12|TRBV28|.|TRBJ2-5
TGTGCCAGCAGTACCTCGGGGGAGACCCAGTACTTC
CASSTSGETQYF
>14|TRBV19|TRBD2|TRBJ2-3
TGTGCCAGTAAGGACCAGCGGGGGGCGGGTACGCAGTATTTT
CASKDQRGAGTQYF
>15|TRBV2|TRBD2|TRBJ2-1
TGTGCCAGCAGCCCCGAGCGGGGGGGCCACAATGAGCAGTTCTTC
CASSPERGGHNEQFF
>15|TRBV9|.|TRBJ1-3
TGTGCCAGCAGCGTAGATCCCGGCTCTGGAAACACCATATATTTT
CASSVDPGSGNTIYF
>12|TRBV7-2|.|TRBJ2-3
TGTGCCAGCAGTCGGAGCACCGATACGCAGTATTTT
CASSRSTDTQYF
>14|TRBV5-1|.|TRBJ2-7
TGCGCCAGCAGCTTGACAGTATCTGGCTACGAGCAGTACTTC
CASSLTVSGYEQYF
>12|TRBV5-1|.|TRBJ2-5
TGCGCCAGCAGCTTGGCCGGGGAGACCCAGTACTTC
CASSLAGETQYF
>16|TRBV4-3|TRBD1|TRBJ2-3
TGCGCCAGCAGCCAAGAGAGGGGGCGGGGCACAGATACGCAGTATTTT
CASSQERGRGTDTQYF
>15|TRBV19|TRBD1|TRBJ1-5
TGTGCCAGTAGCCCAGACAGGGCGATCATTCAGCCCCAGCATTTT
CASSPDRAIIQPQHF
>13|TRBV7-3|TRBD1|TRBJ1-2
TGTGCCAGCAGCTTCCGGGACAGGGACGGCTACACCTTC
CASSFRDRDGYTF
>15|TRBV15|.|TRBJ2-3
TGTGCCACCAGCAGCGGGGTACCGCGCACAGATACGCAGTATTTT
CATSSGVPRTDTQYF
>18|TRBV11-3|.|TRBJ2-2
TGTGCCAGCAGCCCGAGGGCTGGGCAGGGGATAAACACCGGGGAGCTGTTTTTT
CASSPRAGQGINTGELFF
>15|TRBV30|TRBD1|TRBJ2-7
TGTGCCTGGAGCGGCGGCAGGGGGACGGTCTACGAGCAGTACTTC
CAWSGGRGTVYEQYF
>14|TRBV4-1|.|TRBJ1-6
TGCGCCAGCAGCCAAGATAAAGCGGGTTCACCCCTCCACTTT
CASSQDKAGSPLHF
>15|TRBV7-9|.|TRBJ1-6
TGTGCCAGCAGCTTGTTCGGGGGATCTGATTCACCCCTCCACTTT
CASSLFGGSDSPLHF
>15|TRBV2|TRBD2|TRBJ2-7
TGTGCCAGCAGTGAAGGTTCGGGGGGGTCCTACGAGCAGTACTTC
CASSEGSGGSYEQYF